This T cell receptor (beta chain) was captured by sequencing in a study of T cell changes during pregnancy in multiple sclerosis. The junction had 7 bases not matched to a gene; V was cut back by 2 bases and J by 7 bases. CDR1 SGHRS and CDR2 YFSETQ come from the germline V gene. This CDR3 is 15 amino acids long. The protocol was immunoSEQ multiplex PCR, while the TCRdb copy is restricted to in-frame clones and leaves out a portion. This sample has some 110,000 clones, with more than 85% found just once. Sequenced here: peripheral blood, sampled in the third trimester of pregnancy. The receptor was derived from a female donor with multiple sclerosis, enrolled in a pregnancy study. The chain is built from TRBV5-1 and TRBJ2-2; 8 bases are shared with TRBD1. CDR3 in amino acids: CASSLRQGYGGELFF. The CDR3 DNA is TGCGCCAGCAGCTTACGACAGGGGTATGGCGGGGAGCTGTTTTTT.